A selection of T cell receptor beta chains follows, all from one sample in a study of human T cells and chemical hapten exposure. TCRdb re-derived calls from the RACE reads in MiXCR, one entry per CDR3 protein. The data hold roughly 40,000 distinct CDR3 sequences, with just under 9% observed a single time. Source: whole blood, taken in connection with sensitization to the hapten diphenylcyclopropenone (DPC). The source of these receptors is a woman between 35 and 50 years old with alopecia areata. Some clones in this sample may be carry-over from other donors' samples. The CDR3 runs from the conserved cysteine through the conserved F or W. A D gene is named only where the DNA matches it firmly. Clone size is shown for a subset of rows, as once, few, many or a class of expanded clone.

cdr3_aa cdr3_nt d_call j_call v_call clone_size
CASSQGTGAGEQFF TGCGCCAGCAGCCAGGGGACAGGGGCTGGTGAGCAGTTCTTC TRBD1 TRBJ2-1 TRBV5-1 many
CASSLGTGPDTQYF TGTGCCAGCAGCCTCGGGACAGGGCCAGATACGCAGTATTTT TRBD1 TRBJ2-3 TRBV6-5 -
CASTLPFPFQETQYF TGTGCCAGCACCCTACCTTTTCCTTTTCAAGAGACCCAGTACTTC - TRBJ2-5 TRBV12-3/TRBV12-4 many
CSVGHPAGELFF TGCAGCGTTGGCCACCCCGCCGGGGAGCTGTTTTTT - TRBJ2-2 TRBV29-1 many
CASSYGQGDQQYF TGTGCCAGCAGCTACGGACAGGGAGATCAGCAGTACTTC TRBD1 TRBJ2-7 TRBV7-3 few
CASSPYVGTQYF TGTGCCAGCAGCCCATACGTCGGGACCCAGTACTTC - TRBJ2-5 TRBV11-2 few
CASSQNRDLAAFF TGTGCCAGCAGCCAAAACCGGGACCTAGCGGCTTTCTTT - TRBJ1-1 TRBV3-1 many
CASSFNPSGVDTGELFF TGCGCCAGCAGCTTCAATCCTAGCGGGGTAGACACCGGGGAGCTGTTTTTT TRBD2 TRBJ2-2 TRBV5-1 many
CASSQVGTGTPKNIQYF TGCGCCAGCAGCCAAGTTGGGACAGGGACTCCCAAAAACATTCAGTACTTC TRBD1 TRBJ2-4 TRBV4-1 many
CASSPRTSGGNEQFF TGTGCCAGCAGCCCCCGGACTAGCGGGGGGAATGAGCAGTTCTTC TRBD2 TRBJ2-1 TRBV7-9 many
CASSQAGEDTGELFF TGTGCCAGCAGCCAAGCAGGGGAGGACACCGGGGAGCTGTTTTTT - TRBJ2-2 TRBV4-2 many
CASSPAPNTEAFF TGTGCCAGCAGTCCAGCACCGAACACTGAAGCTTTCTTT - TRBJ1-1 TRBV27 many
CAWSHGSGRNEKLFF TGTGCCTGGTCCCACGGATCGGGGCGTAATGAAAAACTGTTTTTT - TRBJ1-4 TRBV30 many
CSASGAGLTGELFF TGCAGTGCTAGTGGAGCGGGACTCACCGGGGAGCTGTTTTTT TRBD2 TRBJ2-2 TRBV20-1 many
CASSPGPGASGDTQYF TGTGCCAGCAGCCCGGGCCCGGGGGCTTCGGGAGATACGCAGTATTTT - TRBJ2-3 TRBV5-6 many
CASSLSVNEQYF TGTGCCAGCAGTTTATCTGTAAACGAGCAGTACTTC - TRBJ2-7 TRBV28 -
CASSLEQVPPLHF TGCGCCAGCAGCTTGGAGCAGGTCCCACCCCTCCACTTT - TRBJ1-6 TRBV5-1 many
CASKDLQGMDNEQFF TGTGCCAGCAAGGATTTACAGGGAATGGACAATGAGCAGTTCTTC - TRBJ2-1 TRBV11-2 many
CASRILGGNQPQHF TGTGCCAGCAGGATATTAGGGGGGAATCAGCCCCAGCATTTT - TRBJ1-5 TRBV28 many
CSAVGQGANEKLFF TGCAGCGCGGTGGGACAGGGGGCTAATGAAAAACTGTTTTTT TRBD1 TRBJ1-4 TRBV29-1 many
CSARAGGVTEAFF TGCAGTGCTAGGGCGGGAGGGGTCACTGAAGCTTTCTTT - TRBJ1-1 TRBV20-1 many
CSARGQGENEQYF TGCAGTGCTAGGGGACAGGGGGAAAACGAGCAGTACTTC TRBD1 TRBJ2-7 TRBV20-1 few
CASSQGDRDYNEQFF TGTGCCAGCAGCCAAGGGGACAGGGACTACAATGAGCAGTTCTTC TRBD1 TRBJ2-1 TRBV3-1 many
CASSRDPGNQPQHF TGTGCCAGCAGCCGAGACCCAGGGAATCAGCCCCAGCATTTT - TRBJ1-5 TRBV5-5 few
CASSPLKNTEAFF TGTGCCAGCTCACCATTGAAGAACACTGAAGCTTTCTTT - TRBJ1-1 TRBV18 many
CASRDRGQSEAFF TGCGCCAGCAGGGACCGCGGACAAAGTGAAGCTTTCTTT - TRBJ1-1 TRBV5-1 many
CASSSLTGNTIYF TGTGCCAGCAGCTCCCTCACTGGAAACACCATATATTTT - TRBJ1-3 TRBV13 many
CVNSDRTEYEQYF TGTGTCAACAGTGATCGGACAGAATACGAGCAGTACTTC - TRBJ2-7 TRBV6-1 once
CASSQGSVNTEAFF TGTGCCAGCAGCCAAGGGAGTGTGAACACTGAAGCTTTCTTT - TRBJ1-1 TRBV9 -
CASSPRAPNYEQYF TGTGCCAGCAGCCCAAGAGCGCCGAATTACGAGCAGTACTTC - TRBJ2-7 TRBV7-2 many
CASSLGLALYEQYF TGTGCCAGCAGTTTAGGTTTGGCCCTCTACGAGCAGTACTTC - TRBJ2-7 TRBV28 -
CSVGGETQYF TGCAGCGTTGGCGGAGAGACCCAGTACTTC - TRBJ2-5 TRBV29-1 few
CASSYSGENQPQHF TGTGCCAGCAGTTACTCAGGGGAGAATCAGCCCCAGCATTTT - TRBJ1-5 TRBV6-2/TRBV6-3 many
CASSLTDGADVLTF TGTGCCAGCAGCTTAACAGATGGGGCCGACGTCCTGACTTTC - TRBJ2-6 TRBV7-6 -
CASSVGETPNYEQYF TGTGCCAGCAGCGTAGGCGAGACCCCAAACTACGAGCAGTACTTC - TRBJ2-7 TRBV9 many
CASGTPRLAGGNTDTQYF TGTGCTAGTGGGACTCCCCGACTAGCGGGAGGAAACACAGATACGCAGTATTTT TRBD2 TRBJ2-3 TRBV12-5 many
CASSQDRLAGATDTQYF TGTGCCAGCAGCCAAGATAGGCTAGCGGGGGCCACAGATACGCAGTATTTT TRBD2 TRBJ2-3 TRBV3-1 many
CASSEAGNSNQPQHF TGTGCCAGCAGTGAGGCTGGGAATAGCAATCAGCCCCAGCATTTT - TRBJ1-5 TRBV2 many
CASGRQNTEAFF TGTGCCAGCGGCAGACAGAACACTGAAGCTTTCTTT - TRBJ1-1 TRBV2 -
CASSLDGHREEKLFF TGCGCCAGCAGCTTGGATGGTCACAGGGAAGAAAAACTGTTTTTT - TRBJ1-4 TRBV5-1 many
CASRSWTGTNEQFF TGTGCCAGCAGATCTTGGACTGGAACTAATGAGCAGTTCTTC - TRBJ2-1 TRBV28 few
CASSILRAGRITDTQYF TGTGCCAGCAGCATACTGAGGGCGGGGAGGATCACAGATACGCAGTATTTT - TRBJ2-3 TRBV12-3/TRBV12-4 many
CASSSSPGRNSPLHF TGTGCCAGCAGCTCCTCTCCGGGCCGGAATTCACCCCTCCACTTT - TRBJ1-6 TRBV9 -
CASSLKDGSPSYEQYF TGCGCCAGCAGCCTAAAGGACGGATCGCCCTCCTACGAGCAGTACTTC - TRBJ2-7 TRBV5-1 many
CASSQVTSYEQYF TGTGCCAGCAGCCAAGTGACCTCCTACGAGCAGTACTTC - TRBJ2-7 TRBV4-2 many
CSAEFPGGTEAFF TGCAGTGCCGAATTTCCAGGGGGCACTGAAGCTTTCTTT TRBD1 TRBJ1-1 TRBV20-1 many
CASSSQGNTEAFF TGTGCCAGCAGCTCACAGGGGAACACTGAAGCTTTCTTT - TRBJ1-1 TRBV7-6 many
CASSLDRDGKGANVLTF TGCGCCAGCAGCCTAGACAGGGACGGTAAAGGGGCCAACGTCCTGACTTTC TRBD1 TRBJ2-6 TRBV4-1 few
CAISDRQDEQYF TGTGCCATCAGTGACCGCCAGGACGAGCAGTACTTC - TRBJ2-7 TRBV10-3 -
CSAPGQGAYEQYF TGCAGTGCGCCGGGACAGGGGGCATACGAGCAGTACTTC TRBD1 TRBJ2-7 TRBV20-1 many
CASTPWIQGANEQFF TGCGCCAGCACCCCCTGGATACAGGGGGCGAATGAGCAGTTCTTC TRBD1 TRBJ2-1 TRBV5-1 many
CASSYRAYEQYF TGTGCCAGCAGTTACCGCGCCTACGAGCAGTACTTC - TRBJ2-7 TRBV6-2/TRBV6-3 many
CSVERAGQGRYEQYF TGCAGCGTTGAACGGGCGGGACAGGGGAGGTACGAGCAGTACTTC TRBD1 TRBJ2-7 TRBV29-1 many
CASSWRRPTSYEQYF TGTGCCAGCAGTTGGCGCAGGCCAACATCCTACGAGCAGTACTTC - TRBJ2-7 TRBV28 many
CASTDGGGEETQYF TGTGCCAGCACCGACGGGGGAGGCGAAGAGACCCAGTACTTC - TRBJ2-5 TRBV6-6 few